The 20 T cell receptor beta chains listed next were all sequenced from one sample in a study of T-cell reconstitution after alpha-beta-depleted transplantation in children (dated by TCRdb to about 2016). The library was prepared using PCR. Sequencing took place on an Illumina HiSeq 2500. To normalize quantification of the TCRbeta repertoire, the TCR libraries were built with molecular barcoding that relied on unique molecular identifiers. Using fastp at Q25 and MiXCR, TCRdb reprocessed the public reads and kept productive beta chains. Here each entry gathers all rows of one CDR3 protein and keeps the most common genes and DNA. The sample includes 360,000 or so distinct CDR3 sequences, with just over 20% observed a single time. The biggest ten clones account for around 4% of the sample. The sequences come from PBMCs from the stem cell graft donor, collected from the stem cell graft. Receptor source: a human donor who donated a stem cell graft to a child with acute myeloid leukemia.

The chain combines TRBV5-1 with TRBJ2-2, with TRBD2 identical over 8 bases. Trimming removed 0 bases from V and 0 bases from J; junction bases left unmatched: 4. Germline V gene sequence: CDR1 SGHRS, CDR2 YFSETQ. The CDR3 consists of 17 residues. CDR3 region: CASSLVGGRSNTGELFF. CDR3 DNA: TGCGCCAGCAGCTTGGTGGGCGGGAGGTCGAACACCGGGGAGCTGTTTTTT.

The chain is built from TRBV27 and TRBJ2-3; D uncertain. V lost 5 bases and J lost 6, with 9 bases in between. The CDR3 covers 12 residues. Germline CDR1 and CDR2: MNHEY and SMNVEV (reference sequence). CDR3 DNA sequence: TGTGCCAGCAGTGACCACGGGGATACGCAGTATTTT. Translating it yields CASSDHGDTQYF.

The genes are TRBV7-3 and TRBJ2-2; 11 bases fit TRBD2. The CDR3 totals 18 residues. Per the germline V gene, CDR1 is SGHTA and CDR2 is FQGTGA. The J segment lost 1 base and the V segment lost 3 bases, leaving 7 bases of the junction unmatched. The CDR3 is CASSFKPGLAENTGELFF. In DNA, the CDR3 is TGTGCCAGCAGCTTTAAGCCGGGACTAGCGGAGAACACCGGGGAGCTGTTTTTT.

This chain joins TRBV29-1 and TRBJ2-1; TRBD2 aligns across 7 bases. Losses at the gene ends were 1 base for V and 3 bases for J; bases not matched to a gene: 9. This CDR3 is built from 16 residues. Per germline, CDR1 SQVTM and CDR2 ANQGSEA. Here the CDR3 reads CSVEAQAGRVYNEQFF. The CDR3 nucleotides are TGCAGCGTTGAAGCGCAAGCGGGAAGGGTCTACAATGAGCAGTTCTTC.

V and J are TRBV11-2 and TRBJ2-1, with D perhaps TRBD1 (5 bases). The germline V gene encodes CDR1 SGHAT and CDR2 FQNNGV. V was trimmed by 0 bases and J by 6 bases, leaving 6 bases between them. The CDR3 is made up of 13 amino acids. The CDR3 DNA is TGTGCCAGCAGCTTAGACAGGGCCAATGAGCAGTTCTTC. Protein sequence: CASSLDRANEQFF.

This clonotype came up many times. The chain couples TRBV15 to TRBJ2-7, with 10 positions matching TRBD1. The CDR3 covers 14 residues. V was clipped by 6 bases and J by 4 bases; unmatched bases: 6. Germline V CDR1 and CDR2: LNHNV, YYDKDF (reference sequence). The CDR3 nucleotides read TGTGCCACCAGTCCCCGGGACAGGGGTTACGAGCAGTACTTC. Residues: CATSPRDRGYEQYF.

The rearrangement uses TRBV28 and TRBJ2-7; possibly TRBD2 for D (5 bases). CDR3 size: 16 residues. CDR1 is MDHEN, CDR2 SYDVKM, per germline. The V and J ends lost 1 base and 1 base respectively, with 14 bases between them. CDR3: CASSLFTRVRSYEQYF. In DNA form, the CDR3 reads TGTGCCAGCAGTTTATTCACGCGGGTTCGATCCTACGAGCAGTACTTC.

V and J are TRBV6-5 and TRBJ2-1; no firm D call. V lost 8 bases and J 0 bases, leaving 14 bases between the germline ends. The CDR3 loop spans 15 amino acids. Germline CDR1 reads MNHEY; CDR2 reads SVGAGI. The CDR3 is CASVSLRGSYNEQFF. DNA of the CDR3: TGTGCCAGCGTTAGTCTACGCGGCTCCTACAATGAGCAGTTCTTC.

This chain joins TRBV5-6 and TRBJ2-1; 12 bases line up with TRBD2. V was clipped by 4 bases and J by 7 bases; unmatched bases: 9. CDR1 and CDR2 (germline): SGHDT, YYEEEE. The CDR3 length is 16 residues. CDR3 nucleotide sequence: TGTGCCAGCAGCCCTTGGCTAGCGGGAGGGTGGAATGAGCAGTTCTTC. Protein sequence: CASSPWLAGGWNEQFF.

This clonotype has ten or more counts. This chain connects TRBV15 to TRBJ2-7; no reliable D call. The germline CDR1 and CDR2 sequences are LNHNV and YYDKDF (reference sequence). The CDR3 is 15 amino acids. V dropped 3 bases and J dropped 0 bases, with 12 bases sitting between them. In DNA form, the CDR3 reads TGTGCCACCAGCAGCCGTCCCCGGAGCTCCTACGAGCAGTACTTC. It translates to CATSSRPRSSYEQYF.

V and J are TRBV7-2 and TRBJ2-3; tentative D call: TRBD1 (6 bases). Germline V lookup: CDR1 SGHTA, CDR2 FQGNSA. The CDR3 has 14 amino acids. Trimming removed 5 bases at V and 4 bases at J, with 13 bases between. The CDR3 region is CASSRTGSSDTQYF. CDR3 DNA sequence: TGTGCCAGCAGCCGAACAGGGTCTTCAGATACGCAGTATTTT.

The chain links TRBV4-1 to TRBJ1-2; 7 nucleotides align to TRBD1. Per germline, CDR1 MGHRA and CDR2 YSYEKL. Losses at the gene ends were 4 bases for V and 8 bases for J; bases not matched to a gene: 13. The CDR3 runs 15 residues. CDR3 sequence: CASSPWTGPKRGYTF. The CDR3 nucleotides are TGCGCCAGCAGCCCCTGGACAGGCCCTAAGAGGGGCTACACCTTC.

This clonotype has only a few counts. The chain couples TRBV12-3 or TRBV12-4 to TRBJ1-5; D unresolved. The CDR3 is made up of 12 amino acids. V lost 5 bases to trimming and J lost 11 bases, with 13 bases between them. CDR3 coding DNA: TGTGCCAGCAGTCCCGGCCTTGGGTCCCAGCATTTT. As protein: CASSPGLGSQHF.

This clonotype was seen ten or more times. The V gene is TRBV11-2, the J gene TRBJ2-1; 8 bases line up with TRBD1. J was trimmed by 7 bases and V by 2 bases; bases with no gene match: 13. In germline, CDR1 is SGHAT, CDR2 FQNNGV. This CDR3 has 17 amino acids. CDR3 nucleotides: TGTGCCAGCAGCTTAAGATCATCCAGGGGGCCGGGTAATGAGCAGTTCTTC. As protein: CASSLRSSRGPGNEQFF.

This clonotype was detected many times. The chain couples TRBV20-1 to TRBJ1-1; D is unclear. V lost 0 bases and J 0 bases, leaving 8 bases between the germline ends. This CDR3 has 14 residues. Germline V gene data show CDR1 as DFQATT and CDR2 as SNEGSKA (reference sequence). The CDR3 nucleotides are TGCAGTGCTAGAGAAAGCAGTATGAACACTGAAGCTTTCTTT. Translating gives CSARESSMNTEAFF.

The chain employs TRBV7-2 and TRBJ2-3; D ambiguous. V lost 3 bases, J lost 0 bases, and 7 bases lay in between. CDR3 length: 14 amino acids. Germline CDR1 and CDR2: SGHTA and FQGNSA. This CDR3 reads CASSFGASTDTQYF. CDR3 sequence (DNA): TGTGCCAGCAGCTTCGGAGCTAGCACAGATACGCAGTATTTT.

V gene TRBV6-1 combines with J gene TRBJ2-3; 7 positions match TRBD2. This CDR3 region has 16 residues. V lost 2 bases and J lost 2; bases outside the gene matches: 7. Germline-derived CDR1 and CDR2 are MNHNS and SASEGT. This CDR3 is CASSEWGGSSTDTQYF. For the CDR3, the DNA is TGTGCCAGCAGTGAATGGGGGGGATCTTCCACAGATACGCAGTATTTT.

This chain connects TRBV12-3 or TRBV12-4 to TRBJ2-7; 7 nucleotides agree with TRBD1. The CDR3 spans 12 residues. V lost 8 bases, J lost 3 bases, and 4 bases stayed unmatched. In DNA form, the CDR3 reads TGTGCCAGCTGCTGGGACAGCTACGAGCAGTACTTC. Translated, it gives CASCWDSYEQYF.

This clonotype was picked up many times. V gene TRBV20-1 combines with J gene TRBJ2-3; 12 nucleotides match TRBD2. Per germline, CDR1 DFQATT and CDR2 SNEGSKA (reference sequence). The V segment lost 6 bases and the J segment 6 bases; nucleotides outside the gene matches: 13. CDR3 length: 16 residues. This chain's CDR3 is CSADTRLAGVVDTQYF. The CDR3 nucleotides read TGCAGTGCGGATACCCGACTAGCGGGAGTCGTGGATACGCAGTATTTT.

This clonotype was observed a few times. CDR3 loop: CASSQNRFGETQYF. The CDR3 DNA reads as TGCGCCAGCAGCCAGAATCGCTTTGGAGAGACCCAGTACTTC. V is TRBV4-3 and J is TRBJ2-5; no clear D. The CDR3 spans 14 residues. In germline, CDR1 is LGHNA, CDR2 YSLEER. Trimming removed 3 bases at V and 4 bases at J, with 12 bases between.